This entry describes one T cell receptor beta chain. Germline V lookup: CDR1 MNHEY, CDR2 SMNVEV (reference sequence). There are 16 residues in the CDR3. With 3 bases removed from V and 0 bases from J, the gap between germline ends came to 13 bases. Sequenced by immunoSEQ multiplex PCR; TCRdb stores in-frame clones only, minus some. The profile shows under 450,000 clones, about nine tenths of them singletons. This entry comes from a study of control samples from healthy donors and cancer patients. This chain joins TRBV27 and TRBJ2-3; the D is unclear. This TCR derives from a man in his forties with head and neck cancer. Sequencing used PBMCs. This chain's CDR3 is CASSFFRIRSTDTQYF. CDR3 bases: TGTGCCAGCAGTTTTTTCAGGATTCGGAGCACAGATACGCAGTATTTT.